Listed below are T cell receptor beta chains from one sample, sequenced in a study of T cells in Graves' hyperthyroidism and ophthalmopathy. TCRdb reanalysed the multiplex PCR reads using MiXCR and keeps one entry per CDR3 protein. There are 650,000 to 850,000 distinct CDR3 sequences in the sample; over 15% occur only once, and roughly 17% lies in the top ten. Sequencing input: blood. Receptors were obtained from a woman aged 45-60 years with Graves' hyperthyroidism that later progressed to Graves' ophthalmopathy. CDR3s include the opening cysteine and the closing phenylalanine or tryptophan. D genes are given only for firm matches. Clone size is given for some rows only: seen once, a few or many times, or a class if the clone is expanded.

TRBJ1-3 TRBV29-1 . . TGCAGCGCCCGGGTGTCCTCTGGAAACACCATATATTTT CSARVSSGNTIYF
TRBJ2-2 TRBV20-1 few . TGCAGTGCTAGAGATCTCGGAGGGGGCGCGCGGACCACCGGGGAGCTGTTTTTT CSARDLGGGARTTGELFF
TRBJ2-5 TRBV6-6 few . TGTGCCAGCAGTTACTCGATTGCGGGGTTGGAGACCCAGTACTTC CASSYSIAGLETQYF
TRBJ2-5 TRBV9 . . TGTGCCAGCAGCGCCACAGTCGGAGTAGAGACCCAGTACTTC CASSATVGVETQYF
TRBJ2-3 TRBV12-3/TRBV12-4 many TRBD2 TGTGCCAGCACCCGCGGGGGGGGCGAGGATACGCAGTATTTT CASTRGGGEDTQYF
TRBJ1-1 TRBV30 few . TGTGCCTGGAACGGCAGGGATTATAAAGCTTTCTTT CAWNGRDYKAFF
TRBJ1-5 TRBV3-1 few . TGTGCCAGCAGCCAAGATTCGAGTCCCTATCAGCCCCAGCATTTT CASSQDSSPYQPQHF
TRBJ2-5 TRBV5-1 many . TGCGCCAGCAGCCGCGGGGGACAGGCAGGACAAGAGACCCAGTACTTC CASSRGGQAGQETQYF
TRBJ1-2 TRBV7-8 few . TGTGCCAGCAGCTTAGGGGACATCGGCGGCTACACCTTC CASSLGDIGGYTF
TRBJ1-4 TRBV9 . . TGTGCCAGCAGCGTAGGTACCGGGCAGGGACAAACTAATGAAAAACTGTTTTTT CASSVGTGQGQTNEKLFF
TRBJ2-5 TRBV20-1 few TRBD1 TGCAGTGCTAGGCGCACAGGGGGAGTAGAGACCCAGTACTTC CSARRTGGVETQYF
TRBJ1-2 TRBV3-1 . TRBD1 TGTGCCAGCAGCCACATAACCGGGACAGGGGCCTATGGCTACACCTTC CASSHITGTGAYGYTF
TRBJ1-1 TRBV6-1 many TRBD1 TGTGCCAGCAGTTTCACACAGGGGATAATTGAAGCTTTCTTT CASSFTQGIIEAFF
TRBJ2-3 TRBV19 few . TGTGCCAGTAGCCACAATCTCGCTGCCAGCACAGATACGCAGTATTTT CASSHNLAASTDTQYF
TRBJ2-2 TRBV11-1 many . TGTGCCAGCAGCTTAGAGGGGCACGACACCGGGGAGCTGTTTTTT CASSLEGHDTGELFF
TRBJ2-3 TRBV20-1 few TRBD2 TGCAGTGCTAGAGTCGTTCTAGCGGGGGGGGTTGGAGATACGCAGTATTTT CSARVVLAGGVGDTQYF
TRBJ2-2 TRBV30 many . TGTGCCTGGAGTGTCTTGTCTACCGGGGAGCTGTTTTTT CAWSVLSTGELFF
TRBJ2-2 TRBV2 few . TGTGCCAGCAGTGAACGATTGGGGAGCGGGGAGCTGTTTTTT CASSERLGSGELFF
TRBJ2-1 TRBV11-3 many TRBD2 TGTGCCAGCAGCTTACAGCGGGGGGGCCTGGGGGAGCAGTTCTTC CASSLQRGGLGEQFF
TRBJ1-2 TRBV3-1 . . TGTGCCAGCAGCCATCTCCGGACAGCCGATTATGGCTACACCTTC CASSHLRTADYGYTF
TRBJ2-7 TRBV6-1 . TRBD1 TGTGCCAGCAGCCGGACAGGGTACGGCGAGCAGTACTTC CASSRTGYGEQYF
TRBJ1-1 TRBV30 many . TGTGCCTGGAGCGACTCGCAGCCGGGACCTGAAGCTTTCTTT CAWSDSQPGPEAFF
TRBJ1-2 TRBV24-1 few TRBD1 TGTGCCACCAGTGCGGGACAGGGGCATGGCTACACCTTC CATSAGQGHGYTF
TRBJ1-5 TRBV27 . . TGTGCCAGCAGCCCCGGAGGGACTCAGCCCCAGCATTTT CASSPGGTQPQHF
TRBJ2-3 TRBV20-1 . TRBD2 TGCAGTGCCACAGGGACTAGCGGGGGGGTGCCAGATACGCAGTATTTT CSATGTSGGVPDTQYF
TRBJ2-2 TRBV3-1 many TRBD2 TGTGCCAGCAGCCAAAGCGGGGGGAACACCGGGGAGCTGTTTTTT CASSQSGGNTGELFF
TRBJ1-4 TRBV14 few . TGTGCCAGCAGCAGGACCCCAGAAAAACTGTTTTTT CASSRTPEKLFF
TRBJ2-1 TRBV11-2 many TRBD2 TGTGCCAGCATGCTCCCGGGACTAGTAAGTGAGCAGTTCTTC CASMLPGLVSEQFF
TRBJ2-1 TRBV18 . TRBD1 TGTGCCAGCTCCCGGACGGGACAGGGGGTTAGAAATGAGCAGTTCTTC CASSRTGQGVRNEQFF
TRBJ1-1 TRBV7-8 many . TGTGCCAGCAGCTTAGTAAGCTTCGGCCCGAACACTGAAGCTTTCTTT CASSLVSFGPNTEAFF
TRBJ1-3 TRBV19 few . TGTGCCAGTAAGGTGGATCCTCTCCAACGAAACACCATATATTTT CASKVDPLQRNTIYF
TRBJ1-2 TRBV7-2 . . TGTGCCAGGAGGGGATCCTGGTTTGGCTACACCTTC CARRGSWFGYTF
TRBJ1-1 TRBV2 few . TGTGCCAGCAGTGCCCGATTATTTGAGAACACTGAAGCTTTCTTT CASSARLFENTEAFF
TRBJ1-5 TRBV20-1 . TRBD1 TGCAGTGCTAGAGATCTCAGGACAGGGTCTGGGCAGCCCCAGCATTTT CSARDLRTGSGQPQHF
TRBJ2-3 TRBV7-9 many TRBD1 TGTGCCAGCAGCTCCCAGGTCGGCAGGGGGAGCACAGATACGCAGTATTTT CASSSQVGRGSTDTQYF
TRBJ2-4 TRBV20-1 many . TGCAGTGCGGGCGAGGCAGGATGGAACATTCAGTACTTC CSAGEAGWNIQYF
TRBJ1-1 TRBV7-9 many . TGTGCCAGCAGCCTCGGACAGTTAGACACTGAAGCTTTCTTT CASSLGQLDTEAFF
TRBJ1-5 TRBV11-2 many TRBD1 TGTGCCAGCAGCTTAGGACAGGGGATCAATCAGCCCCAGCATTTT CASSLGQGINQPQHF
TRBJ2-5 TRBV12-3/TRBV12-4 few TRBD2 TGTGCCAGCAGTCCGGTAGCGGGGCCCCGGTACTTC CASSPVAGPRYF
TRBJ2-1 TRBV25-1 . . TGTGCCAGCAGTGACTCTCAAGCAGACTACAATGAGCAGTTCTTC CASSDSQADYNEQFF
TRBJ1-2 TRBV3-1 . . TGTGCCAGCACCCCGGGAGGGGGGAATGGCTATGGCTACACCTTC CASTPGGGNGYGYTF